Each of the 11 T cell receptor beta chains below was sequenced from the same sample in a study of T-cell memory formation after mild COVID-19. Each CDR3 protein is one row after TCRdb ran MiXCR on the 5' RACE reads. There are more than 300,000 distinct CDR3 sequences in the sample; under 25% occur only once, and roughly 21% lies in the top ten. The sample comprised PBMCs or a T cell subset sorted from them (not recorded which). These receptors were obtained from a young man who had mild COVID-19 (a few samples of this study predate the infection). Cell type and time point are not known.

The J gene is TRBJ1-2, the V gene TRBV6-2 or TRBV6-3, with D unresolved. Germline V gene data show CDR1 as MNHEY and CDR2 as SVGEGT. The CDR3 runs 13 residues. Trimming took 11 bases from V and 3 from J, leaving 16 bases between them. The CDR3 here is CAPKEEIHYGYTF. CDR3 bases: TGTGCCCCAAAGGAGGAGATACACTATGGCTACACCTTC.

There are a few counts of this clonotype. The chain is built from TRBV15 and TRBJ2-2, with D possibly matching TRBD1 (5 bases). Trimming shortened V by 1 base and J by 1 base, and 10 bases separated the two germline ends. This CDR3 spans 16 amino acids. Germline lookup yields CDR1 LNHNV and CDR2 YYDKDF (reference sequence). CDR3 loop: CATSRGRGMNTGELFF. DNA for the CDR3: TGTGCCACCAGCAGAGGAAGGGGTATGAACACCGGGGAGCTGTTTTTT.

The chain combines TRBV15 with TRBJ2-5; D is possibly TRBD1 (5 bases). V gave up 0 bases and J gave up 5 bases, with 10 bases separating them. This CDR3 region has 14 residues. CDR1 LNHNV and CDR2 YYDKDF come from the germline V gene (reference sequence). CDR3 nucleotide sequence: TGTGCCACCAGCAGAGAAGGGGATTGGGAGACCCAGTACTTC. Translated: CATSREGDWETQYF.

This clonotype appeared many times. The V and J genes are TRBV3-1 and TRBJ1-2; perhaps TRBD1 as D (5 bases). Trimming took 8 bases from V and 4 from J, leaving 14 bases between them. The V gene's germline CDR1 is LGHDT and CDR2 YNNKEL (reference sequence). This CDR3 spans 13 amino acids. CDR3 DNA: TGTGCCAGCCGGGGGGTGGCGGGCTATGGCTACACCTTC. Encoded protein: CASRGVAGYGYTF. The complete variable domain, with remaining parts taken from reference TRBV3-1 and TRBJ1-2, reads DTAVSQTPKYLVTQMGNDKSIKCEQNLGHDTMYWYKQDSKKFLKIMFSYNNKELIINETVPNRFSPKSPDKAHLNLHINSLELGDSAVYFCASRGVAGYGYTFGSGTRLTVV.

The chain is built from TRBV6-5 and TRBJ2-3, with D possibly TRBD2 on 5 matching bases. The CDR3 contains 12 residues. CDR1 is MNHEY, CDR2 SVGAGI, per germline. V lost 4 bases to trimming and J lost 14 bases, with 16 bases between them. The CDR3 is CASSFAGRLLYF. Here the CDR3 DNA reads TGTGCCAGCAGTTTCGCGGGCCGACTGTTGTATTTT.

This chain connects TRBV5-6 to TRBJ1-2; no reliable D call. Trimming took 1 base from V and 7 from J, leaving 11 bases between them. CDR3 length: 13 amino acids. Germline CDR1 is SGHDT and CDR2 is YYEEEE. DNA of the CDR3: TGTGCCAGCAGCTTGATTTCGTTCATTGGCTACACCTTC. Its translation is CASSLISFIGYTF.

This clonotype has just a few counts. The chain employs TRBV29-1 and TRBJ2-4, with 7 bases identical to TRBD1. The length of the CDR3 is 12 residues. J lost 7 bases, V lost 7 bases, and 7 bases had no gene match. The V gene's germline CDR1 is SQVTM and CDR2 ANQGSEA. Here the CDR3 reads CSGQGATNIQYF. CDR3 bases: TGCAGCGGACAGGGTGCTACGAACATTCAGTACTTC.

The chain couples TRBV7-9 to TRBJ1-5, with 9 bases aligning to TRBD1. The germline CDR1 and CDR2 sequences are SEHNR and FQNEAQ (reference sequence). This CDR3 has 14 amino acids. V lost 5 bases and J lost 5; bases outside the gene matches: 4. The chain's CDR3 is CASSPGQGHQPQHF. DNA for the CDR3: TGTGCCAGCAGCCCGGGACAGGGTCATCAGCCCCAGCATTTT.

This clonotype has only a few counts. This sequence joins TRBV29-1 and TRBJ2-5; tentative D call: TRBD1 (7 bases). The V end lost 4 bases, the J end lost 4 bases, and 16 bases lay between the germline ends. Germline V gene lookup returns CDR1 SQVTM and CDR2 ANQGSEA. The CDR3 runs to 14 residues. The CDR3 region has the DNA TGCAGCGTTGTCAGGGGCCAGGGGGGAGAGACCCAGTACTTC. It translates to CSVVRGQGGETQYF.

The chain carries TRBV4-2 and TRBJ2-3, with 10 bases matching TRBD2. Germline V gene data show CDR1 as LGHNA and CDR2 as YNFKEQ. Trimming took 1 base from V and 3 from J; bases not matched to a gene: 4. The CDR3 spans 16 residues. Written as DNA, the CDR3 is TGTGCCAGCAGCCAAGGAGCGGGGGGGCGAACAGATACGCAGTATTTT. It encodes CASSQGAGGRTDTQYF.

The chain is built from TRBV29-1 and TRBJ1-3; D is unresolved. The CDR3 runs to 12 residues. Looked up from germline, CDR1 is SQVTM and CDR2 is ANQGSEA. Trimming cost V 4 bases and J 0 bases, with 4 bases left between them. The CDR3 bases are TGCAGCGTTGTGAGCTCTGGAAACACCATATATTTT. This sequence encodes CSVVSSGNTIYF.